A single sample gave rise to the 14 T cell receptor beta chains below, sequenced in a study of cytomegalovirus exposure and HLA in healthy donors. Produced via immunoSEQ multiplex PCR; TCRdb's table is partial and in-frame only. The repertoire has about 98,000 clones, more than 85% of them found once; the top ten carry less than 7.5%. Sample: PBMCs. These receptor sequences come from a man aged 18 to 35 in good health and CMV-seropositive.

In its sample, this clone was seen a few times. This chain uses TRBV6-5 with TRBJ2-7; 8 nucleotides match TRBD2. V dropped 6 bases and J dropped 1; count of bases not matched to a gene: 8. CDR3 length: 15 amino acids. Germline V gives CDR1 MNHEY, CDR2 SVGAGI. The CDR3 loop reads CASRYSGTRSYEQYF. The CDR3 nucleotides read TGTGCCAGCAGGTATTCCGGGACTAGATCCTACGAGCAGTACTTC.

The chain combines TRBV5-6 with TRBJ2-3, with 9 bases aligning to TRBD1. The length of the CDR3 is 15 residues. Germline-derived CDR1 and CDR2 are SGHDT and YYEEEE. The ends lost 4 bases at V and 4 bases at J; junction bases unmatched: 7. Here the CDR3 DNA reads TGTGCCAGCAGCGGACGGACAGGGGTTTCAGATACGCAGTATTTT. Protein: CASSGRTGVSDTQYF.

The chain couples TRBV7-9 to TRBJ2-6; a weak D match, TRBD2 (6 bases). From germline, CDR1 is SEHNR and CDR2 FQNEAQ (reference sequence). With 3 bases removed from V and 3 bases from J, the gap between germline ends came to 12 bases. The length of the CDR3 is 16 residues. The CDR3, as DNA: TGTGCCAGCAGCTTGGAGGGTTTCTATGGGGCCAACGTCCTGACTTTC. It is translated as CASSLEGFYGANVLTF.

The chain has TRBV4-2 and TRBJ2-1; 12 positions match TRBD2. The CDR3 extends over 18 amino acids. J was trimmed by 10 bases and V by 4 bases; bases with no gene match: 17. Germline CDR1 reads LGHNA; CDR2 reads YNFKEQ. The CDR3 bases are TGTGCCAGCAGCCGAGGAGACCGCCAACTAGCGGGGGGACGGGAGCAGTTCTTC. Translating gives CASSRGDRQLAGGREQFF.

This chain connects TRBV10-1 to TRBJ1-4, with D possibly being TRBD1 (6 bases). V was trimmed by 6 bases and J by 5 bases, leaving 16 bases between them. Per the germline V gene, CDR1 is WNHNN and CDR2 is SYGVQD (reference sequence). This CDR3 has 15 residues. CDR3 amino acids: CASRQGTFKNEKLFF. The CDR3 coding sequence is TGCGCCAGCAGACAGGGAACTTTTAAGAATGAAAAACTGTTTTTT.

The J gene is TRBJ2-5, the V gene TRBV5-6, with 11 bases identical to TRBD1. Germline V lookup: CDR1 SGHDT, CDR2 YYEEEE. CDR3 length equals 16 residues. After removal of 1 base from V and 4 bases from J, the junction contained 6 bases not matched to a gene. CDR3 region: CASSLMAGQGGETQYF. CDR3 in DNA: TGTGCCAGCAGCTTGATGGCGGGACAGGGGGGAGAGACCCAGTACTTC.

V gene TRBV5-5 combines with J gene TRBJ2-7, with TRBD1 matching over 11 bases. J was trimmed by 9 bases and V by 4 bases; bases with no gene match: 9. Germline assignment: CDR1 SGHKS and CDR2 YYEKEE (reference sequence). The CDR3 runs to 14 residues. The CDR3 reads CASSAGTGGLVQYF. The CDR3 region has the DNA TGTGCCAGCAGCGCCGGGACAGGGGGTTTGGTGCAGTACTTC.

This clone was counted between two and nine times. The V and J genes are TRBV7-6 and TRBJ2-1; TRBD2 is a possible D gene (6 bases). Germline loops: CDR1 SGHVS, CDR2 FNYEAQ. V lost 4 bases and J lost 0, with 16 bases in between. CDR3 size: 17 residues. As DNA, the CDR3 is TGTGCCAGCAGCTCCTCTAGCGTGTACAGCTCCTACAATGAGCAGTTCTTC. This codes for CASSSSSVYSSYNEQFF.

V gene TRBV6-5 combines with J gene TRBJ1-2; possible D gene TRBD1, 5 bases. CDR3 length equals 13 residues. CDR1 MNHEY and CDR2 SVGAGI come from the germline V gene. V lost 7 bases, J lost 8 bases, and 17 bases lay in between. The CDR3 protein is CASTSPGLYGYTF. CDR3 nucleotides: TGTGCCAGCACCTCTCCAGGGTTATACGGCTACACCTTC.

The chain uses TRBV19 and TRBJ1-2; 10 nucleotides line up with TRBD1. With 4 bases clipped from V and 4 bases from J, the junction kept 3 bases outside the gene matches. Looked up from germline, CDR1 is LNHDA and CDR2 is SQIVND (reference sequence). The CDR3 spans 14 residues. The CDR3 here is CASSTRQGAYGYTF. The CDR3 nucleotides are TGTGCCAGTAGTACCCGACAGGGGGCCTATGGCTACACCTTC.

This clone was observed a handful of times. The V and J genes are TRBV5-4 and TRBJ2-3; 8 nucleotides align to TRBD2. The CDR3 runs to 16 residues. Germline values: CDR1 SGHNT, CDR2 YYREEE (reference sequence). V was clipped by 1 base and J by 4 bases; unmatched bases: 8. CDR3 DNA sequence: TGTGCCAGCAGCTTGCGGGTCAGCGGGAGTGCAGATACGCAGTATTTT. This gives the protein CASSLRVSGSADTQYF.

In regard to this clone: A junction boundary mismatches the germline segment, possibly from a read error. The V call is TRBV6-1, the J call TRBJ2-2, with D possibly matching TRBD2 (5 bases). The CDR3 is 14 residues long. The germline gives CDR1 MNHNS, CDR2 SASEGT. The CDR3 spells CASSFSVATGELLF. The CDR3 DNA reads as TGTGCCAGCAGTTTTTCAGTGGCCACCGGGGAGCTGCTTTTT.

The J gene is TRBJ1-4, the V gene TRBV6-5; TRBD1 matches at 7 bases. The CDR3 is 15 residues long. Trimming removed 2 bases from V and 5 bases from J; junction bases left unmatched: 5. Germline V gene sequence: CDR1 MNHEY, CDR2 SVGAGI. CDR3 DNA sequence: TGTGCCAGCAGTTACCCGGGACAGAAGAATGAAAAACTGTTTTTT. It translates to CASSYPGQKNEKLFF.

The chain combines TRBV27 with TRBJ1-1; TRBD1 agrees at 7 bases. Germline V gene data show CDR1 as MNHEY and CDR2 as SMNVEV (reference sequence). The CDR3 is 14 amino acids. V shed 3 bases, J shed 6 bases, and the junction held 7 bases outside the gene matches. CDR3 protein: CASSFGTAGSEAFF. CDR3 in DNA: TGTGCCAGCAGTTTCGGGACAGCCGGATCTGAAGCTTTCTTT.